The T cell receptor (beta chain) under discussion was sequenced for a study of blood T cell repertoires in COVID-19. Per the authors' pipeline: Estimated nucleated cell counts came from reference gene primer amplification. TCRdb's copy holds only in-frame clones and misses some; the assay was immunoSEQ multiplex PCR. Clonal size and the V and J genes are those of that table, whereas D and trimming came from the DNA. Of some 300,000 clones in the sample, about 90% were seen once. The ends were cut back, 9 bases at V and 3 bases at J, with 10 bases in the middle. This CDR3 region has 12 residues. Germline V gives CDR1 SGHAT, CDR2 FQNNGV.

The chain joins TRBV11-2 to TRBJ2-3, with D perhaps matching TRBD1 (6 bases). Source material: peripheral blood. This sequence originates from a woman in her thirties or forties with COVID-19, enrolled during active disease. CDR3 amino acids: CASRRGTDTQYF. The CDR3 DNA reads as TGTGCCAGTCGAAGGGGGACAGATACGCAGTATTTT.